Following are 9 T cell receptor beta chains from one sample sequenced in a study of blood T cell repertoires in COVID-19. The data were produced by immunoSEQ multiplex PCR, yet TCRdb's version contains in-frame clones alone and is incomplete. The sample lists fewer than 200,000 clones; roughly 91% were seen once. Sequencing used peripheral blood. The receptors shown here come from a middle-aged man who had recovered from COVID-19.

The CDR3 DNA follows: TGTGCCAGCAGGGCCCTAGCGGGAACATACACAGATACGCAGTATTTT. It yields the protein CASRALAGTYTDTQYF. The genes are TRBV5-4 and TRBJ2-3; 9 nucleotides align to TRBD2. The CDR3 extends over 16 amino acids. The germline V gene encodes CDR1 SGHNT and CDR2 YYREEE (reference sequence). The J segment lost 2 bases and the V segment lost 5 bases, leaving 9 bases of the junction unmatched. Full variable domain (outside the CDR3, taken from reference TRBV5-4 and TRBJ2-3): ETGVTQSPTHLIKTRGQQVTLRCSSQSGHNTVSWYQQALGQGPQFIFQYYREEENGRGNFPPRFSGLQFPNYSSELNVNALELDDSALYLCASRALAGTYTDTQYFGPGTRLTVL.

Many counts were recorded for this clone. In DNA form, the CDR3 reads TGTGCCAGCAGCTTAGCTCCCCTTCGGACAGCGAACACCGGGGAGCTGTTTTTT. It encodes CASSLAPLRTANTGELFF. This sequence joins TRBV7-9 and TRBJ2-2; D is possibly TRBD1 (6 bases). V lost 0 bases, J lost 0 bases, and 14 bases lay in between. The CDR3 has 18 residues. Per germline, CDR1 SEHNR and CDR2 FQNEAQ (reference sequence).

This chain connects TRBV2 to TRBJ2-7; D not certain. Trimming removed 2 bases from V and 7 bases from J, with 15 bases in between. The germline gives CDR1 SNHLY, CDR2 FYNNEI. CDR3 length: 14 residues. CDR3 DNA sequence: TGTGCCAGCAGTGAACTCCTCGTCGTGAGAGAGCAGTACTTC. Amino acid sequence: CASSELLVVREQYF.

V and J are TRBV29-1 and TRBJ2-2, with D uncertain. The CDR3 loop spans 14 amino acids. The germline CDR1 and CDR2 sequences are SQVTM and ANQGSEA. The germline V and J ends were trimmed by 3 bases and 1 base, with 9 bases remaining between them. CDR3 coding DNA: TGCAGCGTTGACCTTTGGCAGAACACCGGGGAGCTGTTTTTT. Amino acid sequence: CSVDLWQNTGELFF.

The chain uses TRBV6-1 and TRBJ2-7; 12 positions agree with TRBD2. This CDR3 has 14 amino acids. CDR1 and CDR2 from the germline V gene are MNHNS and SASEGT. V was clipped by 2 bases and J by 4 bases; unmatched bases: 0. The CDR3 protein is CASSELAGGYEQYF. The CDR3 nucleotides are TGTGCCAGCAGTGAACTAGCGGGGGGGTACGAGCAGTACTTC.

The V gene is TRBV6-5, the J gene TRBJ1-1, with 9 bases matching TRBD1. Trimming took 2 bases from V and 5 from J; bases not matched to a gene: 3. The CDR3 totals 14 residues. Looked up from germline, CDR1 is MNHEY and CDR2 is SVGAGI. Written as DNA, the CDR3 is TGTGCCAGCAGTTACGACAGGGGGAGGACTGAAGCTTTCTTT. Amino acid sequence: CASSYDRGRTEAFF.

In DNA form, the CDR3 reads TGTGCCAGCAGTGTAACGGGAGGTAGCGAGCAGTTCTTC. Residues: CASSVTGGSEQFF. The rearrangement links TRBV2 to TRBJ2-1; 7 bases are a match to TRBD2. Trimming cost V 4 bases and J 10 bases; bases outside gene matches: 7. Germline V CDR1 and CDR2: SNHLY, FYNNEI. The CDR3 loop spans 13 amino acids.

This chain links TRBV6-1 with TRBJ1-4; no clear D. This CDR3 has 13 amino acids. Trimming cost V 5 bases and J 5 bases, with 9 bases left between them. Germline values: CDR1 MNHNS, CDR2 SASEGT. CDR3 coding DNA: TGTGCCAGCAGTCTTACGAGGAATGAAAAACTGTTTTTT. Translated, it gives CASSLTRNEKLFF.

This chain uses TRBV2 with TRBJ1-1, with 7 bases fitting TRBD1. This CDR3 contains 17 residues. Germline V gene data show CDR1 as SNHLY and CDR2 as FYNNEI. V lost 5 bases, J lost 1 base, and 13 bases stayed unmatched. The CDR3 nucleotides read TGTGCCAGCAGTATGCTCCCAGGGGGTTTTACGAACACTGAAGCTTTCTTT. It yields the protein CASSMLPGGFTNTEAFF.